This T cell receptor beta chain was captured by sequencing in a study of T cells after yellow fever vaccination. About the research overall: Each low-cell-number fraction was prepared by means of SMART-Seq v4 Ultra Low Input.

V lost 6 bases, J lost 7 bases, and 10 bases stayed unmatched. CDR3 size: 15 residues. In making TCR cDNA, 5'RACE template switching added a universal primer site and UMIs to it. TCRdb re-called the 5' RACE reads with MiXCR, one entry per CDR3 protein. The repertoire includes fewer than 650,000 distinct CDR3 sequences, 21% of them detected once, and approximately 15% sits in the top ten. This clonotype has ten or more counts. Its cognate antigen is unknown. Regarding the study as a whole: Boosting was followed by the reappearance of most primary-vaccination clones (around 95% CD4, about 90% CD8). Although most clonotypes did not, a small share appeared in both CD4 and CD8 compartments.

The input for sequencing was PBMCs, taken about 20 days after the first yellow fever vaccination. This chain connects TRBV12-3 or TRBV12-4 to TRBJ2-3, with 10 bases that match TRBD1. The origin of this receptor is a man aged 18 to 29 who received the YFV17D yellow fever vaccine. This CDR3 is CASSLRDRGLNTQYF. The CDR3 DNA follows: TGTGCCAGCAGCCTCCGGGACAGGGGCCTAAATACGCAGTATTTT.